Listed below are T cell receptor beta chains from one sample, sequenced in a study of shared clonotypes between healthy human individuals. Data came from immunoSEQ multiplex PCR; TCRdb stores just in-frame clones and leaves some out. The table has over a million clones, about 98% seen once; the top ten hold about 0.45%. Sequencing was done on a sample of naive CD4+ T cells sorted from blood. Receptors originate from a man in his thirties or forties in good health. The CDR3 runs from the conserved cysteine through the conserved F or W. The D gene is left open where the match is weak. Size is stated for part of the rows, as once, few or many counts, or as a class when the clone is expanded.

j_call v_call d_call clone_size cdr3_nt cdr3_aa
TRBJ1-1 TRBV18 NA NA TGTGCCAGCTCACCACCGGTGGGTTACTCTTTCACTGAAGCTTTCTTT CASSPPVGYSFTEAFF
TRBJ1-3 TRBV6-6 NA once TGTGCCAGCAGTCCCCTAGGGATGCGTGGAAACACCATATATTTT CASSPLGMRGNTIYF
TRBJ1-1 TRBV28 NA NA TGTGCCACCGCGATCGCTTTTGAAGCTTTCTTT CATAIAFEAFF
TRBJ1-2 TRBV2 NA NA TGTGCCAGCAGTATAGATCACTATGGCTACACCTTC CASSIDHYGYTF
TRBJ2-6 TRBV19 TRBD1 NA TGTGCCAGTAGTATAACCAATCCGGTTGGGACAGGGAGCTCTGGGGCCAACGTCCTGACTTTC CASSITNPVGTGSSGANVLTF
TRBJ2-7 TRBV5-1 TRBD2 NA TGCGCCAGCAGCTTACTAGCGGGAGATCAATCCGAGCAGTACTTC CASSLLAGDQSEQYF
TRBJ2-1 TRBV28 TRBD2 NA TGTGCCAGCAGTTTCAGGGCGGGAGGAATCTCCTACAATGAGCAGTTCTTC CASSFRAGGISYNEQFF
TRBJ2-1 TRBV4-3 NA NA TGCGCCAGCAAACGCTCGGCGGGTAGCGATGAGCAGTTCTTC CASKRSAGSDEQFF
TRBJ2-3 TRBV5-1 NA NA TGCGCCAGCAGCTACTCAGACATCACAGATACGCAGTATTTT CASSYSDITDTQYF
TRBJ2-5 TRBV15 TRBD2 NA TGTGCCACCACCCTAGCGGGCGACGAAGAGACCCAGTACTTC CATTLAGDEETQYF
TRBJ2-7 TRBV6-6 TRBD1 NA TGTGCCAGCAGTTTGGGCAGGGGGCTCTGGGAGCAGTACTTC CASSLGRGLWEQYF
TRBJ2-5 TRBV9 TRBD2 once TGTGCCAGCAGCGTAGTTGAACTAGCGGGGGGACAAGAGACCCAGTACTTC CASSVVELAGGQETQYF
TRBJ2-5 TRBV7-2 NA once TGTGCCAGCAGCTTGGGCAGGGTGGAGACCCAGTACTTC CASSLGRVETQYF
TRBJ1-5 TRBV5-1 NA NA TGCGCCAGCAGCCCGACAGGCTATAGCAATCAGCCCCAGCATTTT CASSPTGYSNQPQHF
TRBJ2-1 TRBV7-2 TRBD2 NA TGTGCCAGCAGCTTACTAGCGGGATCTTACAATGAGCAGTTCTTC CASSLLAGSYNEQFF
TRBJ1-5 TRBV6-1 NA few TGTGCCAGCAGTGAAGGAAGGAATCAGCCCCAGCATTTT CASSEGRNQPQHF
TRBJ2-3 TRBV28 NA NA TGTGCCAGCAATTGGTTAGATACGCAGTATTTT CASNWLDTQYF
TRBJ2-7 TRBV7-9 NA NA TGTGCCAGCAGCTCCCTGGGGGCCTACGAGCAGTACTTC CASSSLGAYEQYF
TRBJ1-1 TRBV5-1 TRBD1 NA TGCGCCAGCAGCTTGGAGGGACAGGGTAAGGTAATGGCTTTCTTT CASSLEGQGKVMAFF
TRBJ2-3 TRBV18 NA NA TGTGCCAGCTCACCAGGAGGGGCAACAGATACGCAGTATTTT CASSPGGATDTQYF
TRBJ2-1 TRBV11-2 TRBD2 NA TGTGCCAGCAGCTTAGGCGGGGGGTCCCAGTTCTTC CASSLGGGSQFF
TRBJ2-1 TRBV5-4 TRBD2 once TGTGCCAGCAGCCATAGCGGGAGGTTGAATGAGCAGTTCTTC CASSHSGRLNEQFF
TRBJ2-7 TRBV20-1 TRBD2 once TGCAGTGCCGGGAGGGCCTACGAGCAGTACTTC CSAGRAYEQYF